The following is a TCR beta chain sequence with its context. Antigen specificity is unknown. Primers: 60 Vbeta forward and 13 Jbeta reverse. Source study methods: The count from a later analysis was 79 million or so unique TCR beta chains, some 10 million of them shared. Some clones are missing from TCRdb's copy, which holds only in-frame ones; the method was immunoSEQ multiplex PCR. The D gene and trimming were derived from the DNA, and the V and J assignments and clone size from that table. This sample has about 120,000 clones; roughly four fifths occur once, and the top ten carry around 1.5%. Each donor was healthy, and each was a bone marrow donor. Trimming stripped 4 bases from V and 5 bases from J, with 19 bases between. The CDR3 totals 15 residues. CDR1 is SGHNT, CDR2 YYREEE, per germline (reference sequence). The sample comes from a study of cytomegalovirus exposure and HLA in healthy donors. Overall study results and limits: What a later analysis reportedly showed was that an Asian-associated ancestry cluster had fewer N-insertions than the 666-donor mean. The study recorded 164 TCR beta chains that were cytomegalovirus-associated.

The sequence came from a woman aged 18-30 years in good health and CMV-seronegative. This chain connects TRBV5-4 to TRBJ2-7, with TRBD2 as a possible D gene (6 bases). Sequenced input: PBMCs. For the CDR3, the DNA is TGTGCCAGCAGCCCCGCCGGCCGGACTATGAACGAGCAGTACTTC. This codes for CASSPAGRTMNEQYF.